Listed here are 21 T cell receptor beta chains from one sample, sequenced in a study of shared clonotypes between healthy human individuals. Data came from immunoSEQ multiplex PCR; TCRdb stores just in-frame clones and leaves some out. The sample has hundreds of thousands of clones, about 96% seen once. Terminally differentiated effector memory CD45RA+ cells were left out of the naive CD8 fraction, which was CD45RO-negative and positively selected for CCR7. Input material: naive CD8+ T cells sorted from blood. The receptors here all came from a woman in her thirties in good health.

The chain has TRBV25-1 and TRBJ1-1; D gene ambiguous. The ends were cut back, 7 bases at V and 1 base at J, with 19 bases in the middle. In germline, CDR1 is MGHDK, CDR2 SYGVNS. The CDR3 runs to 16 residues. The CDR3 DNA is TGTGCCAGCACCGAGGTTTCGTCGGGCGGGAACACTGAAGCTTTCTTT. Its translation is CASTEVSSGGNTEAFF.

This rearrangement joins TRBV2 to TRBJ1-1; possible D gene TRBD1, 5 bases. Germline V gene sequence: CDR1 SNHLY, CDR2 FYNNEI. V was cut by 3 bases and J by 5 bases, with 13 bases left in between. The CDR3 covers 14 residues. The CDR3, as DNA: TGTGCCAGCAGTGAGGGGCAGCCCGGGACTGAAGCTTTCTTT. Translation gives CASSEGQPGTEAFF.

As to this clone: Other DNA sequences in the same sample also yield this CDR3. The chain employs TRBV5-6 and TRBJ2-2; D gene unclear. Between the trimmed V and J ends, which lost 3 bases and 6 bases, there was a span of 6 bases. The CDR3 is 12 amino acids. From germline, CDR1 is SGHDT and CDR2 YYEEEE. The CDR3 DNA sequence: TGTGCCAGCAGCTGGGGTGCCGGGGAGCTGTTTTTT. This translates into CASSWGAGELFF.

The rearrangement uses TRBV27 and TRBJ2-3, with 7 bases identical to TRBD1. The CDR3 runs to 14 residues. Germline V gene lookup returns CDR1 MNHEY and CDR2 SMNVEV (reference sequence). J was trimmed by 2 bases and V by 5 bases; bases with no gene match: 4. This CDR3 reads CASSMTGTTDTQYF. The CDR3 DNA follows: TGTGCCAGCAGTATGACAGGGACCACAGATACGCAGTATTTT.

The V call is TRBV15, the J call TRBJ2-1; tentative D call: TRBD2 (6 bases). Germline values: CDR1 LNHNV, CDR2 YYDKDF (reference sequence). Trimming cost V 2 bases and J 10 bases, with 12 bases left between them. This CDR3 spans 13 amino acids. CDR3 protein: CATSRLALQEQFF. The CDR3 DNA reads as TGTGCCACCAGCAGACTAGCGCTGCAAGAGCAGTTCTTC.

The CDR3 nucleotides read TGTGCCAGCAGTAACGGATGGGGAAACACTGAAGCTTTCTTT. Translation: CASSNGWGNTEAFF. J is TRBJ1-1 and V is TRBV6-5; D is undetermined. Trimming cost V 5 bases and J 2 bases, with 12 bases left between them. Germline loops: CDR1 MNHEY, CDR2 SVGAGI. The CDR3 spans 14 residues.

This chain uses TRBV27 with TRBJ1-5; D remains unclear. The V and J ends lost 3 bases and 5 bases respectively, with 8 bases between them. Germline V gives CDR1 MNHEY, CDR2 SMNVEV (reference sequence). The CDR3 contains 13 residues. CDR3 in DNA: TGTGCCAGCAGTTTGAGTTGGCATCAGCCCCAGCATTTT. This codes for CASSLSWHQPQHF.

This sequence joins TRBV6-5 and TRBJ2-7; 8 positions agree with TRBD1. Per the germline V gene, CDR1 is MNHEY and CDR2 is SVGAGI. This CDR3 is built from 14 residues. The V gene end was trimmed by 2 bases and the J gene end by 3 bases; junction bases not matched to a gene: 3. The DNA for the CDR3 is TGTGCCAGCAGTTACGAGGGGACAGGCTACGAGCAGTACTTC. This encodes CASSYEGTGYEQYF.

The rearrangement joins TRBV11-2 to TRBJ2-7; the D is unclear. Germline V lookup: CDR1 SGHAT, CDR2 FQNNGV. The V end lost 2 bases, the J end lost 0 bases, and 5 bases lay between the germline ends. The CDR3 runs to 13 residues. Written as DNA, the CDR3 is TGTGCCAGCAGCTTACTGACCTCCTACGAGCAGTACTTC. Translated: CASSLLTSYEQYF.

The rearrangement links TRBV27 to TRBJ2-7; D is perhaps TRBD2 (6 bases). The CDR3 sequence is 16 residues long. V lost 3 bases and J 6 bases, leaving 21 bases between the germline ends. Germline V gene sequence: CDR1 MNHEY, CDR2 SMNVEV (reference sequence). The CDR3 sequence: CASSFGTPTSAAEQYF. CDR3 nucleotides: TGTGCCAGCAGTTTCGGGACTCCCACCAGCGCGGCCGAGCAGTACTTC.

The chain links TRBV27 to TRBJ1-5; possible D gene TRBD1, 5 bases. The V gene's germline CDR1 is MNHEY and CDR2 SMNVEV (reference sequence). The CDR3 sequence is 14 residues long. V lost 1 base and J lost 4, with 8 bases in between. DNA for the CDR3: TGTGCCAGCAGTTTATTTTCAGGGAATCAGCCCCAGCATTTT. It yields the protein CASSLFSGNQPQHF.

V and J are TRBV4-1 and TRBJ1-1; D is undetermined. The CDR3 is 16 amino acids. CDR1 and CDR2 from the germline V gene are MGHRA and YSYEKL. V was clipped by 4 bases and J by 1 base, with 16 bases between them. The CDR3 spells CASSPPPALRNTEAFF. CDR3 DNA sequence: TGCGCCAGCAGCCCCCCCCCGGCCTTGCGGAACACTGAAGCTTTCTTT.

The V call is TRBV28, the J call TRBJ2-1; 7 nucleotides align to TRBD1. V shed 4 bases and J 0 bases; nucleotides not matched to a gene: 6. Germline assignment: CDR1 MDHEN and CDR2 SYDVKM. The CDR3 spans 16 residues. The CDR3 region is CASSWGQPRSYNEQFF. Here the CDR3 DNA reads TGTGCCAGCAGTTGGGGACAGCCACGCTCCTACAATGAGCAGTTCTTC.

The chain combines TRBV4-1 with TRBJ2-7; D unresolved. The V end lost 0 bases, the J end lost 5 bases, and 11 bases lay between the germline ends. Germline lookup yields CDR1 MGHRA and CDR2 YSYEKL. The CDR3 has 14 residues. The CDR3 loop is CASSQDARPDEQYF. For the CDR3, the DNA is TGCGCCAGCAGCCAAGATGCCAGGCCGGACGAGCAGTACTTC.

This chain links TRBV28 with TRBJ1-2, with D unclear. In germline, CDR1 is MDHEN, CDR2 SYDVKM. V lost 3 bases, J lost 5 bases, and 10 bases lay in between. CDR3 size: 13 residues. Written as DNA, the CDR3 is TGTGCCAGCAGTTTGGCCCCGGGGTATGGCTACACCTTC. As protein: CASSLAPGYGYTF.

The rearrangement links TRBV23-1 to TRBJ2-3, with a tentative D call TRBD2 (8 bases). TRBV23-1 is known as an ORF, though its function is uncertain. The CDR3 loop spans 19 amino acids. V was shortened by 2 bases and J by 2 bases, with 23 bases between the two germline ends. The CDR3 region is CASSQNRGYGSGNTDTQYF. In DNA, the CDR3 is TGCGCCAGCAGTCAAAACAGGGGTTATGGTAGCGGGAACACAGATACGCAGTATTTT.

The V gene is TRBV19, the J gene TRBJ2-5; D not resolved. V was clipped by 5 bases and J by 5 bases, with 15 bases between them. Germline CDR1 reads LNHDA; CDR2 reads SQIVND (reference sequence). The CDR3 is 14 residues long. The CDR3 DNA reads as TGTGCCAGTAGTCTTCAGCCCTGGCCGGAGACCCAGTACTTC. Its translation is CASSLQPWPETQYF.

The genes are TRBV14 and TRBJ2-1; TRBD2 is a possible D gene (6 bases). The germline V gene encodes CDR1 SGHDN and CDR2 FVKESK. The CDR3 sequence is 14 residues long. Trimming took 2 bases from V and 8 from J, leaving 13 bases between them. CDR3 DNA sequence: TGTGCCAGCAGCCAAAGTGTGGAGGGTGATGAGCAGTTCTTC. This sequence encodes CASSQSVEGDEQFF. Combining the CDR3 with reference TRBV14 and TRBJ2-1 gives the whole variable domain EAGVTQFPSHSVIEKGQTVTLRCDPISGHDNLYWYRRVMGKEIKFLLHFVKESKQDESGMPNNRFLAERTGGTYSTLKVQPAELEDSGVYFCASSQSVEGDEQFFGPGTRLTVL.

This clone was seen a single time. The chain uses TRBV9 and TRBJ2-4; the match to TRBD2 covers 11 bases. The CDR3 is 17 amino acids. V lost 0 bases and J lost 8; bases outside the gene matches: 10. From germline, CDR1 is SGDLS and CDR2 YYNGEE. CDR3: CASSVEGTSGRGDIQYF. CDR3 sequence (DNA): TGTGCCAGCAGCGTAGAAGGAACTAGCGGGAGAGGGGACATTCAGTACTTC.

The chain carries TRBV5-6 and TRBJ1-6, with unresolved D. Germline V lookup: CDR1 SGHDT, CDR2 YYEEEE. Trimming left V 2 bases short and J 7 bases short, with 7 bases between. This CDR3 comprises 13 residues. This chain's CDR3 is CASSFGVNSPLHF. As DNA, the CDR3 is TGTGCCAGCAGCTTTGGGGTAAATTCACCCCTCCACTTT.

The chain is built from TRBV4-1 and TRBJ2-5; D is unclear. CDR1 is MGHRA, CDR2 YSYEKL, per germline. The CDR3 has 13 amino acids. V was trimmed by 8 bases and J by 3 bases, leaving 13 bases between them. The CDR3: CASAMDREETQYF. CDR3 nucleotide sequence: TGCGCCAGCGCAATGGATAGGGAAGAGACCCAGTACTTC.